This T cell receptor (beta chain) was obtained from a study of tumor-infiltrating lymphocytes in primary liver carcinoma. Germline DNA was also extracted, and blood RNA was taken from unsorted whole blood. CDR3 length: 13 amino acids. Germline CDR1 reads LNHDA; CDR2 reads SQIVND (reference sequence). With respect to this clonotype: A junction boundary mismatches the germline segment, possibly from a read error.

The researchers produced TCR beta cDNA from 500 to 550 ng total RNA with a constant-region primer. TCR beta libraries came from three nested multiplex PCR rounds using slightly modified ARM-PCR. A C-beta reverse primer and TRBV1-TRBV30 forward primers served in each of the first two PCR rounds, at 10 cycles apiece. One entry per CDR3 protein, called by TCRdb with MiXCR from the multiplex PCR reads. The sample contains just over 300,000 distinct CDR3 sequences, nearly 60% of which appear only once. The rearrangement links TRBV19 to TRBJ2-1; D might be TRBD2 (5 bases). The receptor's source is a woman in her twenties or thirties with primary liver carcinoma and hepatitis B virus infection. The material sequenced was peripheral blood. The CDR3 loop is CTSSISGYNEQFF. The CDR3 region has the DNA TGTACCAGTAGTATATCGGGGTACAATGAGCAGTTCTTC.